The 15 T cell receptor beta chains below come from one sample, sequenced in a study of T cell responses to AZD1222 COVID-19 vaccine. TCRdb's table, derived via immunoSEQ multiplex PCR, lists solely in-frame clones and lacks some. The sample lists fewer than 90,000 clones, approximately 86% occurring once. The sequencing here drew on peripheral blood, taken 28 days after the second AZD1222 dose. The receptor set was obtained from an adult who received the AZD1222 COVID-19 vaccine.

The V gene is TRBV10-2, the J gene TRBJ1-4, with D maybe TRBD1 (5 bases). V lost 8 bases and J 7 bases, leaving 17 bases between the germline ends. CDR1 is WSHSY and CDR2 is SAAADI in the germline V gene. CDR3 length: 14 amino acids. CDR3 coding DNA: TGCGCCAGCCTCGACTCGGGGGGTGGTGAAAAACTGTTTTTT. Translation gives CASLDSGGGEKLFF.

With regard to this clone: This specimen includes other DNA sequences encoding the same CDR3. V and J are TRBV5-1 and TRBJ2-2, with 8 nucleotides matching TRBD1. Germline V gene data show CDR1 as SGHRS and CDR2 as YFSETQ. The CDR3 loop spans 15 amino acids. V lost 4 bases to trimming and J lost 2 bases; unmatched junction nucleotides: 4. The CDR3 DNA reads as TGCGCCAGCAGCCTCGGACAGGGTAACACCGGGGAGCTGTTTTTT. The encoded protein is CASSLGQGNTGELFF.

The gene calls are TRBV4-1 and TRBJ2-5, with D maybe TRBD2 (6 bases). V lost 1 base to trimming and J lost 5 bases, with 20 bases between them. There are 17 residues in the CDR3. CDR1 is MGHRA and CDR2 is YSYEKL in the germline V gene. DNA of the CDR3: TGCGCCAGCAGCCAAGGTCCGGAGGGCACAGGTGGTGAGACCCAGTACTTC. It specifies CASSQGPEGTGGETQYF.

The rearrangement joins TRBV4-1 to TRBJ2-7; 7 bases map to TRBD2. J was trimmed by 6 bases and V by 0 bases; bases with no gene match: 2. Per germline, CDR1 MGHRA and CDR2 YSYEKL. The CDR3 covers 13 residues. In nucleotides, the CDR3 is TGCGCCAGCAGCCAAGATCCGGGAGGCGAGCAGTACTTC. Translation: CASSQDPGGEQYF.

The V call is TRBV7-8, the J call TRBJ2-1, with unresolved D. V was shortened by 2 bases and J by 1 base, with 9 bases between the two germline ends. Germline CDR1 SGHVS, CDR2 FQNEAQ. This CDR3 has 15 amino acids. CDR3 coding DNA: TGTGCCAGCAGCTTATTTCCCCCATCCTACAATGAGCAGTTCTTC. Protein product: CASSLFPPSYNEQFF.

The J gene is TRBJ2-1, the V gene TRBV5-5; D ambiguous. The length of the CDR3 is 15 residues. The germline V and J ends were trimmed by 4 bases and 8 bases, with 19 bases remaining between them. Germline V CDR1 and CDR2: SGHKS, YYEKEE (reference sequence). The DNA for the CDR3 is TGTGCCAGCAGCACCGCGTGGGTAGCCGGCGATGAGCAGTTCTTC. This gives the protein CASSTAWVAGDEQFF.

This chain links TRBV10-3 with TRBJ1-5, with 9 bases fitting TRBD1. With 11 bases clipped from V and 3 bases from J, the junction kept 5 bases outside the gene matches. Germline assignment: CDR1 ENHRY and CDR2 SYGVKD. The CDR3 runs 13 residues. The CDR3 DNA reads as TGTGCCGTCCGGACAGGGGACAATCAGCCCCAGCATTTT. Amino acid sequence: CAVRTGDNQPQHF.

This chain links TRBV7-8 with TRBJ2-1; TRBD2 matches at 9 bases. This CDR3 spans 21 amino acids. Germline CDR1 and CDR2: SGHVS and FQNEAQ. The trim removed 0 bases at V and 6 bases at J, leaving 21 bases unmatched. The CDR3 loop reads CASSLAAKTGGLAGPTNEQFF. As DNA, the CDR3 is TGTGCCAGCAGCTTAGCCGCCAAGACAGGAGGTCTAGCGGGACCAACCAATGAGCAGTTCTTC. The full variable domain, with the rest looked up from reference TRBV7-8 and TRBJ2-1, is GAGVSQSPRYKVAKRGQDVALRCDPISGHVSLFWYQQALGQGPEFLTYFQNEAQLDKSGLPSDRFFAERPEGSVSTLKIQRTQQEDSAVYLCASSLAAKTGGLAGPTNEQFFGPGTRLTVL.

The chain couples TRBV27 to TRBJ2-7; tentative D call: TRBD2 (5 bases). V dropped 5 bases and J dropped 2 bases, with 10 bases sitting between them. CDR3 length: 13 residues. Germline V gene sequence: CDR1 MNHEY, CDR2 SMNVEV (reference sequence). This CDR3 reads CASSKADPYEQYF. DNA for the CDR3: TGTGCCAGCAGTAAAGCGGACCCCTACGAGCAGTACTTC.

CDR3 bases: TGTGCCAGCAGAGCAGGGGGCATAGGTGGCTACACCTTC. It is translated as CASRAGGIGGYTF. The rearrangement joins TRBV28 to TRBJ1-2, with 8 bases identical to TRBD1. The V segment lost 6 bases and the J segment 7 bases; nucleotides outside the gene matches: 7. The CDR3 consists of 13 residues. The germline gives CDR1 MDHEN, CDR2 SYDVKM.

There are a few counts of this clone. The chain is built from TRBV7-8 and TRBJ1-1; 8 bases line up with TRBD1. V lost 2 bases to trimming and J lost 6 bases; unmatched junction nucleotides: 5. CDR1 and CDR2 from the germline V gene are SGHVS and FQNEAQ. The CDR3 length is 14 residues. CDR3 coding DNA: TGTGCCAGCAGCTTACCCAGGGGGCTACCTGAAGCTTTCTTT. It codes for CASSLPRGLPEAFF.

V gene TRBV2 combines with J gene TRBJ1-5; D remains ambiguous. Trimming took off 8 bases at V and 7 bases at J, with 18 bases between the two ends. The CDR3 consists of 14 residues. In germline, CDR1 is SNHLY, CDR2 FYNNEI. The CDR3 DNA sequence: TGTGCCAGCGGGTCGGTTAGAAAGGGCCAGCCCCAGCATTTT. It yields the protein CASGSVRKGQPQHF.

This clone was recorded once. The chain employs TRBV30 and TRBJ2-5; 8 positions agree with TRBD1. V shed 1 base and J 2 bases; nucleotides not matched to a gene: 3. Germline V gives CDR1 GTSNPN, CDR2 SVGIG (reference sequence). This CDR3 spans 14 amino acids. CDR3 loop: CAWSGGQVQETQYF. The DNA for the CDR3 is TGTGCCTGGAGTGGGGGACAGGTGCAAGAGACCCAGTACTTC. Complete variable domain (other parts from reference TRBV30 and TRBJ2-5): SQTIHQWPATLVQPVGSPLSLECTVEGTSNPNLYWYRQAAGRGLQLLFYSVGIGQISSEVPQNLSASRPQDRQFILSSKKLLLSDSGFYLCAWSGGQVQETQYFGPGTRLLVL.

As concerns this clone: Other DNA variants within this sample encode the same CDR3. V gene TRBV5-5 combines with J gene TRBJ1-5; D gene unclear. Between the trimmed V and J ends, which lost 0 bases and 5 bases, there was a span of 6 bases. This CDR3 contains 13 residues. Germline V lookup: CDR1 SGHKS, CDR2 YYEKEE (reference sequence). CDR3 sequence: CASSLAGDQPQHF. CDR3 DNA: TGTGCCAGCAGCTTGGCTGGGGATCAGCCCCAGCATTTT.

The chain is built from TRBV6-5 and TRBJ2-7; D may match TRBD1 or TRBD2 (5 bases each). The V end was cut by 6 bases, the J end by 2 bases, with 8 bases between. Germline V gene data show CDR1 as MNHEY and CDR2 as SVGAGI. This CDR3 region has 12 residues. CDR3 loop: CASRSGPYEQYF. CDR3 nucleotides: TGTGCCAGCAGATCGGGACCCTACGAGCAGTACTTC.